This T cell receptor (beta chain) emerged from a study of blood T cells in healthy people across ages. Study results and limitations: Correlation between TCR beta diversity and naive T cell percentage was strong.

Germline V lookup: CDR1 DFQATT, CDR2 SNEGSKA (reference sequence). This CDR3 comprises 13 residues. The junction had 2 bases not matched to a gene; V was cut back by 1 base and J by 5 bases. A J-beta primer mix and a sample-barcoded 5' primer were used in a second PCR of roughly 6 to 12 cycles. Each CDR3 protein gets one entry after TCRdb re-called the 5' RACE reads with MiXCR. The sample consists of about 580,000 distinct CDR3 sequences, around 50% of them appearing once. A remark on this clonotype: Its antigen remains unidentified.

Material: blood. The chain employs TRBV20-1 and TRBJ2-7; TRBD2 matches 10 bases. The TCR originated in a man older than 75 in good health. CDR3 nucleotides: TGCAGTGCTAGAGGACTAGCGGGCCACGAGCAGTACTTC. Translation gives CSARGLAGHEQYF.